This T cell receptor (beta chain) originates from a study of cytomegalovirus exposure and HLA in healthy donors (dated by TCRdb to 2017 to 2019). Background on the whole study: The 500 to 800 repertoires of the first cohort and the 120 validation repertoires were produced on the same platform, according to a later analysis. The study aimed to test whether cataloging public T cell receptors could reveal signatures of past pathogen exposure. Besides the first cohort of around 670 subjects, a separate validation cohort made up of 120 or so different subjects was used. High-throughput TCR immunosequencing, statistical association of individual TCRs with disease status, and machine learning were combined to predict cytomegalovirus infection status.

To prepare the library, the immunoSEQ multiplex PCR assay was applied. In the original analysis: To diagnose cytomegalovirus status from the catalog of TCR beta chain sequences, a statistical classification framework was built. In its TCRdb copy, this immuneACCESS table keeps in-frame sequences only and misses some clones. Where compared with another copy, unresolved V genes explain less than half of these, and the others have no known cause. The V and J calls and the clone size are those of that table, but D and trimming were determined from the DNA. The sample data list fewer than 200,000 clones, and 89% of these were observed just once. Under 4.5% of the sample comes from the top ten. Donors formed part of the validation cohort, which comprised over a hundred subjects and was distinct from the first cohort of under 750 subjects. Details on this clone: It has no known antigen specificity. Base qualities are not recorded, but no much larger clone differs from it by a single base.

What the research found in general, with its limitations: The authors suggested that the approach could potentially be generalized to other disease states and immunological phenotypes. Across donors, most TCR sequences were observed very rarely, whereas some public TCRs were present in many individuals. In vitro tests confirmed that three of the cytomegalovirus-associated TCR beta chains recognize cytomegalovirus antigens. A later analysis found that TCRs clustered in the first cohort also tended to co-occur in the 120 or so validation repertoires, with approximately 95% of cluster scores above 0. In both the original and validation cohorts, the classifier was reported to diagnose cytomegalovirus status with high specificity and sensitivity. A later analysis lacked HLA typing for the validation cohort, so it scored co-occurrence in that cohort across all 130 or so repertoires. The study gave a list of about 160 TCR beta chains associated with cytomegalovirus.

The CDR3 holds 15 amino acids from the cysteine to the phenylalanine. The retained sequence is limited to the CDR3, 45 bases, with the frame set at the first base. V is cut back by 7 bases and J by 2 bases, with 6 bases in the junction unmatched. The germline V gene provides CDR1 SGHRS and CDR2 YFSETQ. The chain joins TRBV5-1 to TRBJ2-1; 10 bases in the middle match TRBD1. Sequenced sample: PBMCs. The sequence was collected from a man aged 18 to 30 in good health and CMV-seropositive. In nucleotide form, the sequence is TGCGCCAGCGCCCCAGGGACAGGGGCCTACAATGAGCAGTTCTTC. It codes for CASAPGTGAYNEQFF. With the rest looked up from the reference TRBV5-1 and TRBJ2-1 genes rather than sequenced, the full variable domain is KAGVTQTPRYLIKTRGQQVTLSCSPISGHRSVSWYQQTPGQGLQFLFEYFSETQRNKGNFPGRFSGRQFSNSRSEMNVSTLELGDSALYLCASAPGTGAYNEQFFGPGTRLTVL.